What follows are 21 T cell receptor beta chains derived from one specimen sequenced in a study of blood T cells in healthy people across ages. Combining a sample-barcoded 5' primer with a J-beta primer mix, a second PCR ran for roughly 7 to 12 cycles. TCRdb reanalysed the 5' RACE reads using MiXCR and keeps one entry per CDR3 protein. In the table there are about 1.4 million distinct CDR3 sequences, roughly 60% of which are singletons. What was sequenced was blood. Receptor source: a man younger than 35 in good health.

This clonotype was seen only a few times. V and J are TRBV5-1 and TRBJ1-2; 7 nucleotides align to TRBD1. CDR3 length equals 15 residues. Looked up from germline, CDR1 is SGHRS and CDR2 is YFSETQ. V lost 0 bases and J lost 8; bases outside the gene matches: 10. The CDR3 protein is CASSLAQGQRGGYTF. CDR3 DNA: TGCGCCAGCAGCTTGGCCCAGGGACAGCGAGGGGGCTACACCTTC.

V and J are TRBV20-1 and TRBJ2-3; unclear D gene. The germline V gene has CDR1 DFQATT and CDR2 SNEGSKA (reference sequence). This CDR3 spans 13 amino acids. Trimming removed 5 bases from V and 8 bases from J, with 17 bases in between. CDR3 in amino acids: CSARDVGLGTQYF. The CDR3 region has the DNA TGCAGTGCTCGCGACGTGGGTTTGGGTACGCAGTATTTT.

The CDR3 protein is CASSYKRTYEQYF. CDR3 DNA sequence: TGTGCCAGCAGTTATAAAAGGACCTACGAGCAGTACTTC. This rearrangement joins TRBV27 to TRBJ2-1, with D hard to call. The end of the DNA is better explained by TRBJ2-7, so the J call may be wrong. This CDR3 has 13 residues. Germline V gives CDR1 MNHEY, CDR2 SMNVEV (reference sequence).

This clonotype has more than one count but fewer than ten. The chain links TRBV4-3 to TRBJ2-3, with 7 positions matching TRBD1. The CDR3 loop spans 17 amino acids. Germline V gives CDR1 LGHNA, CDR2 YSLEER. The trim removed 4 bases at V and 6 bases at J, leaving 16 bases unmatched. This CDR3 is CASSLGGVGLFVDTQYF. The CDR3 DNA reads TGCGCCAGCAGCCTAGGGGGCGTAGGTCTTTTTGTCGATACGCAGTATTTT.

The chain uses TRBV10-3 and TRBJ2-7; D is unresolved. Germline V CDR1 and CDR2: ENHRY, SYGVKD. With 5 bases removed from V and 2 bases from J, the gap between germline ends came to 19 bases. The CDR3 length is 16 residues. The CDR3 bases are TGTGCCATCAGTCCCATCCTTGGACCCCAAACCTACGAGCAGTACTTC. Translated: CAISPILGPQTYEQYF.

V is TRBV7-9 and J is TRBJ1-2, with a weak D call TRBD1 (6 bases). The V and J ends lost 1 base and 0 bases respectively, with 12 bases between them. The germline V gene encodes CDR1 SEHNR and CDR2 FQNEAQ (reference sequence). There are 16 residues in the CDR3. The DNA of the CDR3 is TGTGCCAGCAGCTTAGAGGGGGTCGGACCTAACTATGGCTACACCTTC. Translating it yields CASSLEGVGPNYGYTF.

This sequence joins TRBV3-1 and TRBJ1-5, with D possibly being TRBD1 (5 bases). CDR3 size: 18 residues. Trimming cost V 3 bases and J 0 bases, with 18 bases left between them. Germline loops: CDR1 LGHDT, CDR2 YNNKEL (reference sequence). This CDR3 is CASSQDIVSGNSNQPQHF. CDR3 nucleotides: TGTGCCAGCAGCCAGGACATCGTGTCGGGGAATAGCAATCAGCCCCAGCATTTT.

V is TRBV29-1 and J is TRBJ2-4; the D gene could be TRBD1 or TRBD2 (5 bases each). With the DNA end fitting TRBJ2-7 better, the J assignment may be wrong. Germline V lookup: CDR1 SQVTM, CDR2 ANQGSEA. This CDR3 comprises 14 residues. This CDR3 reads CSVSHGTVRYEQYF. In DNA, the CDR3 is TGCAGCGTCTCCCACGGGACGGTTAGATACGAGCAGTACTTC.

This clonotype was detected a few times. The chain employs TRBV5-1 and TRBJ1-2, with 8 bases fitting TRBD1. Trimming at V came to 4 bases and at J to 2 bases, leaving 7 bases not matched to a gene. The CDR3 extends over 15 amino acids. In germline, CDR1 is SGHRS, CDR2 YFSETQ. CDR3 amino acids: CASSPRTGRNYGYTF. The CDR3 coding sequence is TGCGCCAGCAGCCCCCGGACAGGGAGGAACTATGGCTACACCTTC.

The V and J genes are TRBV2 and TRBJ2-4; 7 bases match TRBD2. The closer fit of TRBJ2-7 to the DNA end suggests the J call may be wrong. Per germline, CDR1 SNHLY and CDR2 FYNNEI. The CDR3 runs 14 residues. This chain's CDR3 is CASSDQRELNEQYF. The DNA for the CDR3 is TGTGCCAGCAGCGACCAGCGGGAACTAAACGAGCAGTACTTC.

This chain joins TRBV9 and TRBJ2-5; D perhaps matches TRBD2 (6 bases). Germline CDR1 is SGDLS and CDR2 is YYNGEE. V lost 2 bases and J 5 bases, leaving 13 bases between the germline ends. This CDR3 region has 14 residues. The CDR3 nucleotides are TGTGCCAGCAGCGTCGCGGACTATCCGGAGACCCAGTACTTC. Protein product: CASSVADYPETQYF.

This clonotype was detected only once. Germline is not matched at one junction end, which may reflect a read error. The CDR3, as DNA: TGCGCCAGCAGCGCGGACTGGACCGCCCAAGAGACCCAGTACTTC. Its translation: CASSADWTAQETQYF. This sequence joins TRBV12-3 or TRBV12-4 and TRBJ2-5; maybe TRBD2 (5 bases). This CDR3 region has 15 residues.

The genes are TRBV20-1 and TRBJ2-4; 8 bases agree with TRBD2. The CDR3 is 15 amino acids. Looked up from germline, CDR1 is DFQATT and CDR2 is SNEGSKA (reference sequence). V shed 0 bases and J 13 bases; nucleotides not matched to a gene: 14. The DNA for the CDR3 is TGCAGTGCTAGAGACAACCGGGGGGGCCTCTACGTGCAGTACTTC. Amino acid sequence: CSARDNRGGLYVQYF.

V is TRBV29-1 and J is TRBJ2-4, with 8 nucleotides matching TRBD1. Judging by the DNA end, TRBJ2-7 fits better; the J call may be wrong. The germline V gene encodes CDR1 SQVTM and CDR2 ANQGSEA. The CDR3 is 12 amino acids. The CDR3 sequence: CSVDLGTGEQYF. In nucleotides, the CDR3 is TGCAGCGTTGACCTCGGGACAGGCGAGCAGTACTTC.

The genes are TRBV6-2 or TRBV6-3 and TRBJ2-1, with 9 nucleotides matching TRBD1. The CDR3 spans 14 residues. Germline loops: CDR1 MNHEY, CDR2 SVGEGT. The trim removed 6 bases at V and 7 bases at J, leaving 7 bases unmatched. The CDR3 nucleotides read TGTGCCAGCAGAAAGGGACAGGGTCAGAATGAGCAGTTCTTC. Translated, it gives CASRKGQGQNEQFF.

V usage is TRBV10-3 and J usage is TRBJ2-2; D is possibly TRBD2 (5 bases). CDR1 is ENHRY and CDR2 is SYGVKD in the germline V gene. There are 15 residues in the CDR3. V dropped 3 bases and J dropped 2 bases, with 10 bases sitting between them. CDR3 loop: CAISDGLANTGELFF. DNA for the CDR3: TGTGCCATCAGTGATGGACTGGCCAACACCGGGGAGCTGTTTTTT.

The chain uses TRBV29-1 and TRBJ1-1; D remains unclear. This CDR3 comprises 13 residues. V was cut by 3 bases and J by 5 bases, with 13 bases left in between. CDR1 SQVTM and CDR2 ANQGSEA come from the germline V gene. This CDR3 reads CSVDGRSFTEAFF. For the CDR3, the DNA is TGCAGCGTTGACGGACGCAGCTTTACTGAAGCTTTCTTT.

CDR3 in DNA: TGCGCCAGCAGCCAAGAGGGGCGGGGGGGGGCCAAAAACATTCAGTACTTC. Encoded protein: CASSQEGRGGAKNIQYF. This chain connects TRBV4-3 to TRBJ2-4, with 9 bases matching TRBD2. The germline V gene has CDR1 LGHNA and CDR2 YSLEER. Trimming cost V 0 bases and J 1 base; bases outside gene matches: 4. CDR3 length: 17 amino acids.

This clonotype has more than one count but fewer than ten. This chain connects TRBV7-2 to TRBJ1-2; tentatively, D is TRBD1 (5 bases). The V end was cut by 2 bases, the J end by 4 bases, with 11 bases between. This CDR3 is 14 amino acids long. In germline, CDR1 is SGHTA, CDR2 FQGNSA. In nucleotides, the CDR3 is TGTGCCAGCAGCTTACCGGGGGAACTCTATGGCTACACCTTC. Amino acids: CASSLPGELYGYTF.

This chain joins TRBV7-9 and TRBJ2-1; 8 bases match TRBD1. The CDR3 loop spans 17 amino acids. Looked up from germline, CDR1 is SEHNR and CDR2 is FQNEAQ (reference sequence). V gave up 5 bases and J gave up 9 bases; unmatched junction bases: 18. In DNA, the CDR3 is TGTGCCAGCAGCCCCAACCTCCCGGGACAGGCGAACAGTGAGCAGTTCTTC. Its translation is CASSPNLPGQANSEQFF.

This clonotype was recorded only once. The chain has TRBV6-2 or TRBV6-3 and TRBJ2-5, with D unclear. From germline, CDR1 is MNHEY and CDR2 SVGEGT. V shed 0 bases and J shed 4 bases, with 18 bases lying between them. There are 17 residues in the CDR3. CDR3 in amino acids: CASSYSNPDDYRETQYF. The CDR3 DNA sequence: TGTGCCAGCAGTTACTCGAATCCCGACGATTACCGAGAGACCCAGTACTTC.